The clone carrying this TCR beta chain was recorded many times. What was amplified from RNA transcripts were TCR beta CDR3 regions. An initial round of RT-PCR targeting the TCR CDR3 relied on the HTBI primer set. TCRdb re-called the multiplex PCR reads with MiXCR, one entry per CDR3 protein. The table has fewer than 900,000 distinct CDR3 sequences, over 15% seen once. The sample comes from a study of T cells in Graves' hyperthyroidism and ophthalmopathy. The CDR3 totals 15 residues. The V gene end was trimmed by 6 bases and the J gene end by 0 bases; junction bases not matched to a gene: 8. From germline, CDR1 is DFQATT and CDR2 SNEGSKA (reference sequence).

Sequencing input: blood. The receptor was isolated from a woman aged 45 to 65 with Graves' hyperthyroidism that later progressed to Graves' ophthalmopathy. This chain links TRBV20-1 with TRBJ2-1; TRBD1 aligns across 7 bases. This CDR3 reads CSALSRGSSYNEQFF. The CDR3 nucleotides read TGCAGTGCCCTAAGCAGGGGGAGCTCCTACAATGAGCAGTTCTTC.